Below, 30 T cell receptor beta chains from the same sample are listed, as sequenced in a study of blood T cell repertoires in COVID-19 (dated by TCRdb to 2018 to 2021). Library prep was done by the immunoSEQ multiplex PCR assay. Drawn from immuneACCESS, this table holds only the in-frame rearrangements with V and J called that TCRdb kept. Clones are partly lost; checked studies trace under half to an unresolved V gene and leave the rest unexplained. Recorded for this sample are about 200,000 clones; approximately 80% of them occurred a single time. Jointly, the top ten make up 0.9% to 0.95% of the sample. The sample comprised peripheral blood. The receptors come from a man aged 55 to 69 with COVID-19, enrolled during active disease.

The rearrangement links TRBV30 to TRBJ1-2; D is undetermined. Trimming took off 3 bases at V and 3 bases at J, with 20 bases between the two ends. Per germline, CDR1 GTSNPN and CDR2 SVGIG (reference sequence). This CDR3 contains 16 residues. The CDR3 spells CAWRPRGVEDYYGYTF. For the CDR3, the DNA is TGTGCCTGGAGACCCCGGGGAGTGGAGGATTACTATGGCTACACCTTC. Together with reference TRBV30 and TRBJ1-2, the CDR3 gives the full variable domain: SQTIHQWPATLVQPVGSPLSLECTVEGTSNPNLYWYRQAAGRGLQLLFYSVGIGQISSEVPQNLSASRPQDRQFILSSKKLLLSDSGFYLCAWRPRGVEDYYGYTFGSGTRLTVV.

The V and J genes are TRBV28 and TRBJ2-5; 7 nucleotides line up with TRBD2. From germline, CDR1 is MDHEN and CDR2 SYDVKM. The trim removed 1 base at V and 4 bases at J, leaving 3 bases unmatched. The CDR3 sequence is 14 residues long. The CDR3: CASSLSGGSETQYF. The CDR3 region has the DNA TGTGCCAGCAGTTTATCCGGGGGGTCAGAGACCCAGTACTTC.

The chain is built from TRBV6-6 and TRBJ2-3; weak D call: TRBD2 (5 bases). Germline CDR1 MNHNY, CDR2 SVGAGI (reference sequence). CDR3 size: 12 residues. V dropped 6 bases and J dropped 6 bases, with 10 bases sitting between them. The CDR3 loop is CASSPSWDTQYF. The CDR3 nucleotides read TGTGCCAGCAGCCCTAGCTGGGATACGCAGTATTTT.

The chain has TRBV6-5 and TRBJ1-4; no firm D call. Per the germline V gene, CDR1 is MNHEY and CDR2 is SVGAGI. Trimming took 2 bases from V and 4 from J, leaving 8 bases between them. The CDR3 length is 14 residues. The CDR3 nucleotides are TGTGCCAGCAGTTACCCCCAGTATAATGAAAAACTGTTTTTT. Its translation: CASSYPQYNEKLFF.

This clone occurred once. V gene TRBV7-9 combines with J gene TRBJ2-7, with 9 positions matching TRBD1. In germline, CDR1 is SEHNR, CDR2 FQNEAQ (reference sequence). Unmatched junction bases numbered 4, after V lost 4 bases and J lost 3 bases. The CDR3 is made up of 14 amino acids. The CDR3 is CASSYTGGHYEQYF. The DNA for the CDR3 is TGTGCCAGCAGCTATACAGGGGGCCACTACGAGCAGTACTTC.

J is TRBJ1-2 and V is TRBV5-5, with TRBD1 as a possible D gene (5 bases). This CDR3 is built from 15 residues. Germline V gene data show CDR1 as SGHKS and CDR2 as YYEKEE (reference sequence). The germline V and J ends were trimmed by 0 bases and 4 bases, with 13 bases remaining between them. As DNA, the CDR3 is TGTGCCAGCAGCTTGGAGTTGGGGGGTATCTATGGCTACACCTTC. The encoded protein is CASSLELGGIYGYTF.

The V call is TRBV18, the J call TRBJ1-5; tentative D call: TRBD1 (5 bases). Germline V gene lookup returns CDR1 KGHSH and CDR2 LQKENI. The CDR3 runs 13 residues. V was trimmed by 2 bases and J by 5 bases, leaving 7 bases between them. The CDR3: CASSPGADQPQHF. The CDR3 DNA follows: TGTGCCAGCTCACCAGGGGCCGATCAGCCCCAGCATTTT.

J is TRBJ1-4 and V is TRBV5-1, with 7 bases identical to TRBD1. V trimming: 3 bases; J trimming: 4 bases; junction bases outside the gene matches: 6. The germline V gene encodes CDR1 SGHRS and CDR2 YFSETQ. This CDR3 is 15 amino acids long. CDR3: CASSSSGTDNEKLFF. CDR3 in DNA: TGCGCCAGCAGCTCCTCCGGGACAGATAATGAAAAACTGTTTTTT.

The chain combines TRBV5-1 with TRBJ2-7, with 9 bases fitting TRBD2. V was pared by 5 bases and J by 1 base, with 1 base of the junction left unmatched. CDR3 size: 13 residues. Germline V lookup: CDR1 SGHRS, CDR2 YFSETQ. CDR3 in DNA: TGCGCCAGCAGAGCGGGAGGTTCCTACGAGCAGTACTTC. Its protein is CASRAGGSYEQYF.

The V and J genes are TRBV28 and TRBJ1-2; D is perhaps TRBD1 (5 bases). The CDR3 loop spans 14 amino acids. V was pared by 5 bases and J by 0 bases, with 10 bases between. The germline CDR1 and CDR2 sequences are MDHEN and SYDVKM. The CDR3 sequence is CASSQRGANYGYTF. Here the CDR3 DNA reads TGTGCCAGCAGTCAAAGGGGTGCTAACTATGGCTACACCTTC.

The chain couples TRBV4-1 to TRBJ1-4; no reliable D call. Per the germline V gene, CDR1 is MGHRA and CDR2 is YSYEKL. Trimming removed 4 bases from V and 7 bases from J, with 19 bases in between. This CDR3 comprises 16 residues. CDR3 nucleotide sequence: TGCGCCAGCAGCCGGCCCACGACGGGTTTTCGTGAAAAACTGTTTTTT. It codes for CASSRPTTGFREKLFF.

This chain joins TRBV5-5 and TRBJ2-1; 9 bases align to TRBD1. Germline values: CDR1 SGHKS, CDR2 YYEKEE (reference sequence). The V segment lost 0 bases and the J segment 5 bases; nucleotides outside the gene matches: 3. The CDR3 is made up of 15 amino acids. The CDR3 sequence is CASSLEGQGHNEQFF. CDR3 coding DNA: TGTGCCAGCAGCTTGGAGGGACAGGGACACAATGAGCAGTTCTTC. Looking up the rest from reference TRBV5-5 and TRBJ2-1 gives the full variable domain: DAGVTQSPTHLIKTRGQQVTLRCSPISGHKSVSWYQQVLGQGPQFIFQYYEKEERGRGNFPDRFSARQFPNYSSELNVNALLLGDSALYLCASSLEGQGHNEQFFGPGTRLTVL.

This chain uses TRBV2 with TRBJ2-1, with a tentative D call TRBD2 (6 bases). This CDR3 is built from 17 residues. Trimming removed 7 bases from V and 2 bases from J, with 21 bases in between. In germline, CDR1 is SNHLY, CDR2 FYNNEI. The CDR3 nucleotides read TGTGCCAGCATTCCCCCTCTTAGGTGGGAGGCCTACAATGAGCAGTTCTTC. Translating it yields CASIPPLRWEAYNEQFF.

The rearrangement uses TRBV7-9 and TRBJ1-6, with TRBD1 matching over 12 bases. The V segment lost 3 bases and the J segment 8 bases; nucleotides outside the gene matches: 2. This CDR3 spans 15 amino acids. Germline CDR1 SEHNR, CDR2 FQNEAQ (reference sequence). The CDR3 DNA is TGTGCCAGCAGCTTGGGACAGGGGGCATATTCACCCCTCCACTTT. Translation: CASSLGQGAYSPLHF.

In its sample, this clone was seen once. V usage is TRBV6-1 and J usage is TRBJ1-1, with a tentative D call TRBD1 (5 bases). The CDR3 length is 14 residues. The V end was cut by 0 bases, the J end by 3 bases, with 8 bases between. Germline assignment: CDR1 MNHNS and CDR2 SASEGT. This CDR3 is CASSEASGDTEAFF. The CDR3 DNA reads as TGTGCCAGCAGTGAAGCTTCGGGGGACACTGAAGCTTTCTTT.

J is TRBJ2-2 and V is TRBV4-2; 11 nucleotides agree with TRBD2. V was pared by 1 base and J by 3 bases, with 7 bases of the junction left unmatched. CDR3 length: 18 residues. Germline loops: CDR1 LGHNA, CDR2 YNFKEQ. CDR3 protein: CASSQGISGRADTGELFF. The CDR3 DNA is TGTGCCAGCAGCCAAGGTATTAGCGGGAGGGCCGACACCGGGGAGCTGTTTTTT.

This clone was detected only once. The chain couples TRBV10-1 to TRBJ2-3; TRBD1 agrees at 8 bases. The CDR3 runs to 16 residues. The germline gives CDR1 WNHNN, CDR2 SYGVQD (reference sequence). V lost 5 bases, J lost 4 bases, and 11 bases stayed unmatched. The CDR3 DNA follows: TGCGCCAGCAGTCCCCCAGGGGGCCGGAGCGCAGATACGCAGTATTTT. This encodes CASSPPGGRSADTQYF.

The table lists this clone with a few counts. The chain joins TRBV27 to TRBJ1-6, with 8 positions matching TRBD1. CDR3 length: 18 amino acids. Germline trimming cut 4 bases from V and 0 bases from J; bases unmatched to any gene: 8. Germline-derived CDR1 and CDR2 are MNHEY and SMNVEV (reference sequence). The CDR3 here is CASSSRQTGGSYNSPLHF. The CDR3 bases are TGTGCCAGCAGTTCCAGACAAACAGGGGGCTCCTATAATTCACCCCTCCACTTT.

This clone appeared a few times. The chain is built from TRBV9 and TRBJ1-4, with 7 bases lining up with TRBD1. The CDR3 is 15 amino acids. V shed 3 bases, J shed 1 base, and the junction held 3 bases outside the gene matches. Per germline, CDR1 SGDLS and CDR2 YYNGEE. The CDR3 is CASSANRGTNEKLFF. The CDR3 DNA is TGTGCCAGCAGCGCTAACAGGGGAACTAATGAAAAACTGTTTTTT. Combining the CDR3 with reference TRBV9 and TRBJ1-4 gives the whole variable domain DSGVTQTPKHLITATGQRVTLRCSPRSGDLSVYWYQQSLDQGLQFLIQYYNGEERAKGNILERFSAQQFPDLHSELNLSSLELGDSALYFCASSANRGTNEKLFFGSGTQLSVL.

CDR3 coding DNA: TGCGCCAGCAGCTTTGCCGGGACAGGGGAAGCCGGGGAGCTGTTTTTT. Its translation is CASSFAGTGEAGELFF. V is TRBV5-1 and J is TRBJ2-2; 10 bases map to TRBD1. J lost 6 bases, V lost 2 bases, and 7 bases had no gene match. The CDR3 consists of 16 residues. Germline CDR1 and CDR2: SGHRS and YFSETQ.

The chain combines TRBV29-1 with TRBJ2-7, with 8 nucleotides matching TRBD1. With 2 bases clipped from V and 5 bases from J, the junction kept 5 bases outside the gene matches. This CDR3 is built from 13 residues. In germline, CDR1 is SQVTM, CDR2 ANQGSEA. CDR3 protein: CSVEPNRGDEQYF. In DNA, the CDR3 is TGCAGCGTTGAACCCAACAGGGGGGACGAGCAGTACTTC.

The rearrangement uses TRBV28 and TRBJ1-3; 9 bases align to TRBD1. Per the germline V gene, CDR1 is MDHEN and CDR2 is SYDVKM. The CDR3 is made up of 17 amino acids. V dropped 6 bases and J dropped 1; count of bases not matched to a gene: 10. CDR3 coding DNA: TGTGCCAGCAGAGCTCTGGGGACAGGGCTATCTGGAAACACCATATATTTT. This encodes CASRALGTGLSGNTIYF.

V and J are TRBV2 and TRBJ1-4; 7 positions match TRBD1. V shed 3 bases and J 3 bases; nucleotides not matched to a gene: 10. The CDR3 consists of 17 residues. Per germline, CDR1 SNHLY and CDR2 FYNNEI. The CDR3 loop reads CASSEFGGGLANEKLFF. Here the CDR3 DNA reads TGTGCCAGCAGTGAGTTTGGAGGGGGCCTAGCTAATGAAAAACTGTTTTTT.

V is TRBV5-4 and J is TRBJ2-2, with a possible D match to TRBD1 (5 bases). V was clipped by 0 bases and J by 2 bases, with 8 bases between them. Germline V gives CDR1 SGHNT, CDR2 YYREEE (reference sequence). The CDR3 runs 15 residues. The CDR3 loop is CASSLDRRNTGELFF. The DNA of the CDR3 is TGTGCCAGCAGCTTGGACAGGCGAAACACCGGGGAGCTGTTTTTT.

The CDR3 coding sequence is TGTGCCAGCAGCGTAGATGGCACTACCTCCTACGAGCAGTACTTC. Its translation: CASSVDGTTSYEQYF. The chain is built from TRBV9 and TRBJ2-7; D gene unclear. Trimming pared 0 bases from V and 0 bases from J, leaving 10 bases between. The CDR3 length is 15 residues. Germline V gives CDR1 SGDLS, CDR2 YYNGEE.

The chain recombines TRBV5-1 with TRBJ1-1; D gene unclear. Germline V gene data show CDR1 as SGHRS and CDR2 as YFSETQ. V lost 0 bases to trimming and J lost 0 bases, with 6 bases between them. This CDR3 is built from 14 residues. The CDR3 reads CASSLAALNTEAFF. The CDR3 DNA is TGCGCCAGCAGCTTGGCAGCGTTGAACACTGAAGCTTTCTTT.

This sequence joins TRBV4-3 and TRBJ2-1, with 9 bases aligning to TRBD1. The CDR3 loop spans 17 amino acids. Germline loops: CDR1 LGHNA, CDR2 YSLEER. V lost 3 bases to trimming and J lost 5 bases; unmatched junction nucleotides: 11. The CDR3 here is CASSHSDRGTLNNEQFF. As DNA, the CDR3 is TGCGCCAGCAGCCACAGTGACAGGGGGACCCTCAACAATGAGCAGTTCTTC.

This clone was detected once. This sequence joins TRBV7-9 and TRBJ2-3; tentative D call: TRBD2 (5 bases). The V gene's germline CDR1 is SEHNR and CDR2 FQNEAQ (reference sequence). V dropped 3 bases and J dropped 1 base, with 11 bases sitting between them. This CDR3 region has 15 residues. The CDR3 region has the DNA TGTGCCAGCAGCTTTAGCGAGGTGGGCACAGATACGCAGTATTTT. Its protein product is CASSFSEVGTDTQYF.

This chain uses TRBV4-1 with TRBJ2-1, with D perhaps matching TRBD1 (5 bases). This CDR3 region has 17 residues. The V gene lost 0 bases and the J gene lost 0 bases, with 12 bases spanning the gap. The germline CDR1 and CDR2 sequences are MGHRA and YSYEKL. CDR3 DNA sequence: TGCGCCAGCAGCCAAGATACGGACACCCCCTCCTACAATGAGCAGTTCTTC. It yields the protein CASSQDTDTPSYNEQFF.

The chain employs TRBV27 and TRBJ1-2; D is ambiguous. The V gene's germline CDR1 is MNHEY and CDR2 SMNVEV (reference sequence). V was cut by 8 bases and J by 0 bases, with 10 bases left in between. The CDR3 length is 13 residues. The CDR3 region has the DNA TGTGCCAGCGCCCGGGGAGCTAACTATGGCTACACCTTC. This sequence encodes CASARGANYGYTF.